These 7 T cell receptor beta chains share one sample of origin, sequenced in a study of blood T cell repertoires in COVID-19. Measured with immunoSEQ multiplex PCR; TCRdb has only the in-frame clones, and not every one. This sample has about 160,000 clones, with approximately 82% found just once. The sequenced sample was peripheral blood. The source of these receptors is a woman over 75 with active or convalescent COVID-19.

Details on this clone: This sample includes further DNA sequences coding for the same CDR3. The chain is built from TRBV10-1 and TRBJ1-5; D is ambiguous. The CDR3 has 12 amino acids. With 0 bases removed from V and 6 bases from J, the gap between germline ends came to 3 bases. Germline values: CDR1 WNHNN, CDR2 SYGVQD (reference sequence). The DNA for the CDR3 is TGCGCCAGCAGTGAGTCCGGTCAGCCCCAGCATTTT. This translates into CASSESGQPQHF.

This chain links TRBV6-1 with TRBJ2-3, with 10 positions matching TRBD2. Germline trimming cut 2 bases from V and 3 bases from J; bases unmatched to any gene: 8. The CDR3 has 17 residues. Germline loops: CDR1 MNHNS, CDR2 SASEGT. The CDR3 DNA is TGTGCCAGCAGTGAATGGGCTAGCGGGAGTGGGACAGATACGCAGTATTTT. This translates into CASSEWASGSGTDTQYF.

In its sample, this clone was seen once. V gene TRBV11-2 combines with J gene TRBJ2-7; weak D call: TRBD2 (5 bases). CDR3 length: 15 amino acids. From germline, CDR1 is SGHAT and CDR2 FQNNGV. Trimming stripped 1 base from V and 2 bases from J, with 12 bases between. The CDR3 DNA reads TGTGCCAGCAGCTTAGCGGGCAGCGGACCCTACGAGCAGTACTTC. Translation gives CASSLAGSGPYEQYF. Full variable domain (rest looked up from reference TRBV11-2 and TRBJ2-7): EAGVAQSPRYKIIEKRQSVAFWCNPISGHATLYWYQQILGQGPKLLIQFQNNGVVDDSQLPKDRFSAERLKGVDSTLKIQPAKLEDSAVYLCASSLAGSGPYEQYFGPGTRLTVT.

This sequence joins TRBV11-2 and TRBJ2-3; the D gene is possibly TRBD2 (5 bases). V lost 4 bases, J lost 2 bases, and 10 bases lay in between. The CDR3 sequence is 14 residues long. Looked up from germline, CDR1 is SGHAT and CDR2 is FQNNGV. CDR3 protein: CASSSGLPTDTQYF. The CDR3 DNA sequence: TGTGCCAGCAGCTCAGGACTCCCCACAGATACGCAGTATTTT.

The chain uses TRBV5-8 and TRBJ2-3; D gene ambiguous. From germline, CDR1 is SGHTS and CDR2 YDEGEE. V was shortened by 4 bases and J by 7 bases, with 19 bases between the two germline ends. This CDR3 contains 15 residues. The CDR3: CASSPPGSFGNTQYF. The CDR3 DNA reads TGTGCCAGCAGCCCTCCCGGGTCCTTCGGTAATACGCAGTATTTT. The entire variable domain, with the rest obtained from reference TRBV5-8 and TRBJ2-3, is as follows: EAGVTQSPTHLIKTRGQQATLRCSPISGHTSVYWYQQALGLGLQFLLWYDEGEERNRGNFPPRFSGRQFPNYSSELNVNALELEDSALYLCASSPPGSFGNTQYFGPGTRLTVL.

The genes are TRBV2 and TRBJ2-2; possibly TRBD1 for D (6 bases). CDR1 is SNHLY and CDR2 is FYNNEI in the germline V gene. The CDR3 totals 16 residues. V was cut by 0 bases and J by 4 bases, with 12 bases left in between. For the CDR3, the DNA is TGTGCCAGCAGTGAAGCCGGGTGGGGGCCCACCGGGGAGCTGTTTTTT. It yields the protein CASSEAGWGPTGELFF.

The chain combines TRBV5-6 with TRBJ2-5, with 10 positions matching TRBD1. V shed 1 base and J 5 bases; nucleotides not matched to a gene: 8. Germline V CDR1 and CDR2: SGHDT, YYEEEE. The CDR3 covers 16 residues. As DNA, the CDR3 is TGTGCCAGCAGCTTGATAGACAGGGGGCTAGTGGAGACCCAGTACTTC. Protein product: CASSLIDRGLVETQYF.